The 12 T cell receptor beta chains in this list originate from one sample, sequenced in a study of CD8+CD57+ T cells in acquired aplastic anemia. Patients included in sequencing had previously demonstrated CD8+CD57+ cell expansion by flow cytometry. TCR beta VDJ and CDR3 profiles were obtained from a genomic DNA template. TCRdb re-derived calls from the reads in MiXCR, one entry per CDR3 protein. Here the sample spans 80,000 to 100,000 distinct CDR3 sequences, about 67% being singletons. The sample consisted of sorted CD4+, CD8+, or CD8+CD57+ T cells (not recorded which) from PBMCs. These receptors came from a human donor with aplastic anemia.

This chain links TRBV29-1 with TRBJ2-2; 7 bases are a match to TRBD2. The CDR3 runs to 15 residues. CDR1 SQVTM and CDR2 ANQGSEA come from the germline V gene. Germline trimming cut 4 bases from V and 4 bases from J; bases unmatched to any gene: 9. CDR3 amino acids: CSVVDGGLRTGELFF. CDR3 coding DNA: TGCAGCGTTGTTGACGGGGGGTTGCGCACCGGGGAGCTGTTTTTT.

The rearrangement joins TRBV12-3 or TRBV12-4 to TRBJ2-1; D not resolved. The V gene lost 2 bases and the J gene lost 0 bases, with 8 bases spanning the gap. The CDR3 loop spans 15 amino acids. The CDR3: CASSLFLSSYNEQFF. The CDR3 coding sequence is TGTGCCAGCAGTTTATTTTTAAGCTCCTACAATGAGCAGTTCTTC.

The CDR3 here is CASSLVFRDEQYF. The CDR3 coding sequence is TGTGCCAGCAGCTTAGTCTTTAGGGACGAGCAGTACTTC. The chain has TRBV11-2 and TRBJ2-7, with D unresolved. The germline V gene encodes CDR1 SGHAT and CDR2 FQNNGV. Trimming left V 1 base short and J 5 bases short, with 9 bases between. CDR3 size: 13 residues.

The rearrangement joins TRBV24-1 to TRBJ2-1, with D uncertain. Germline values: CDR1 KGHDR, CDR2 SFDVKD. The CDR3 is made up of 13 amino acids. Trimming took off 10 bases at V and 0 bases at J, with 9 bases between the two ends. CDR3 residues: CATASGSYNEQFF. Here the CDR3 DNA reads TGTGCCACGGCATCGGGCTCCTACAATGAGCAGTTCTTC.

The rearrangement joins TRBV15 to TRBJ1-5; D gene uncertain. Germline values: CDR1 LNHNV, CDR2 YYDKDF (reference sequence). V shed 6 bases and J shed 0 bases, with 12 bases lying between them. The CDR3 is 15 residues long. CDR3 amino acids: CATSDRHHSNQPQHF. The CDR3 bases are TGTGCCACCAGTGATAGGCATCATAGCAATCAGCCCCAGCATTTT.

V gene TRBV10-3 combines with J gene TRBJ2-3; no definite D call. This CDR3 region has 11 residues. Trimming took off 3 bases at V and 6 bases at J, with 4 bases between the two ends. Looked up from germline, CDR1 is ENHRY and CDR2 is SYGVKD. CDR3 protein: CAISDSDTQYF. DNA for the CDR3: TGTGCCATCAGTGATTCCGATACGCAGTATTTT.

The gene calls are TRBV20-1 and TRBJ2-7; TRBD2 matches 12 bases. This CDR3 region has 14 residues. The V and J ends lost 6 bases and 1 base, in that order; junction bases with no gene match: 4. CDR1 DFQATT and CDR2 SNEGSKA come from the germline V gene (reference sequence). In DNA, the CDR3 is TGCAGTGCGCTTACTAGCGGGAGGTCCTACGAGCAGTACTTC. Translating gives CSALTSGRSYEQYF.

CDR3 sequence reads: CASSVSPGDNEQFF. In nucleotides, the CDR3 is TGTGCCAGCAGCGTCAGTCCGGGAGACAATGAGCAGTTCTTC. This chain links TRBV9 with TRBJ2-1, with D possibly being TRBD2 (6 bases). The CDR3 is 14 residues long. Germline-derived CDR1 and CDR2 are SGDLS and YYNGEE. V was cut by 2 bases and J by 5 bases, with 11 bases left in between. The entire variable domain, with the rest obtained from reference TRBV9 and TRBJ2-1, is as follows: DSGVTQTPKHLITATGQRVTLRCSPRSGDLSVYWYQQSLDQGLQFLIQYYNGEERAKGNILERFSAQQFPDLHSELNLSSLELGDSALYFCASSVSPGDNEQFFGPGTRLTVL.

J is TRBJ2-7 and V is TRBV20-1; D not resolved. Germline CDR1 and CDR2: DFQATT and SNEGSKA (reference sequence). V was shortened by 3 bases and J by 3 bases, with 12 bases between the two germline ends. The CDR3 sequence is 13 residues long. CDR3 DNA sequence: TGCAGTGCTAGGTGCCCGGTTGACTACGAGCAGTACTTC. Residues: CSARCPVDYEQYF.

V and J are TRBV10-1 and TRBJ2-7; D possibly uses TRBD1 or TRBD2 (5 bases each). The CDR3 length is 14 residues. The germline V gene has CDR1 WNHNN and CDR2 SYGVQD (reference sequence). V shed 2 bases and J shed 5 bases, with 13 bases lying between them. The CDR3 is CASSEPHRGHEQYF. The DNA for the CDR3 is TGCGCCAGCAGTGAGCCCCACCGGGGCCACGAGCAGTACTTC.

This chain joins TRBV20-1 and TRBJ1-1, with 9 bases matching TRBD1. CDR3 size: 14 residues. With 7 bases clipped from V and 10 bases from J, the junction kept 16 bases outside the gene matches. Germline lookup yields CDR1 DFQATT and CDR2 SNEGSKA (reference sequence). CDR3 in DNA: TGCAGTGTGACCGGGACAGGGACACCGGGCGCAGCTTTCTTT. Protein product: CSVTGTGTPGAAFF.

This clonotype was found once. V is TRBV15 and J is TRBJ1-1; D gene uncertain. This CDR3 has 15 amino acids. Trimming cost V 2 bases and J 2 bases, with 12 bases left between them. Looked up from germline, CDR1 is LNHNV and CDR2 is YYDKDF (reference sequence). For the CDR3, the DNA is TGTGCCACCAGCAGACCTACTCTGGGAAACACTGAAGCTTTCTTT. Amino acids: CATSRPTLGNTEAFF.